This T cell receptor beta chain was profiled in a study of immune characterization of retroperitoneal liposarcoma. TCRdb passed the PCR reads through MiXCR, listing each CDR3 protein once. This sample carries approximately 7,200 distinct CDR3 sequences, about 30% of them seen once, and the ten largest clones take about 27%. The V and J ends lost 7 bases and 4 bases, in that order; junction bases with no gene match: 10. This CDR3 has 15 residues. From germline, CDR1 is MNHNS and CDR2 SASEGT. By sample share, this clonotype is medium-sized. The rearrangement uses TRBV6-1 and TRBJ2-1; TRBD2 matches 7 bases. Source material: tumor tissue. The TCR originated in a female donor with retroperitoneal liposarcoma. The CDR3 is CASNEGAGSYNEQFF. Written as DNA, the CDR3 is TGTGCCAGCAACGAAGGAGCGGGGTCTTACAATGAGCAGTTCTTC.